This T cell receptor (beta chain) was recorded in a study of cytomegalovirus exposure and HLA in healthy donors. Study-level findings and limits: The listing of 150 to 200 TCR beta chains classed them as cytomegalovirus-associated.

PCR amplification relied on 60 Vbeta primers (plus 13 Jbeta primers). Only in-frame clones appear in the TCRdb table, and some are missing; sequencing was by immunoSEQ multiplex PCR. The table includes some 150,000 clones, around 77% detected once. This clone was found a few times. The antigen remains undetermined. This CDR3 has 16 residues. Germline V CDR1 and CDR2: PRHDT, FYEKMQ (reference sequence). Trimming shortened V by 0 bases and J by 3 bases, and 15 bases separated the two germline ends. Each of the donors was a healthy bone marrow donor. V usage is TRBV13 and J usage is TRBJ2-7, with D possibly being TRBD1 (6 bases). Sequencing input: PBMCs. This receptor was taken from a man between 25 and 39 years old in good health and CMV-seropositive. CDR3 DNA: TGTGCCAGCAGCTTAGGCCGGGACAATCTATACTACGAGCAGTACTTC. Its translation: CASSLGRDNLYYEQYF.